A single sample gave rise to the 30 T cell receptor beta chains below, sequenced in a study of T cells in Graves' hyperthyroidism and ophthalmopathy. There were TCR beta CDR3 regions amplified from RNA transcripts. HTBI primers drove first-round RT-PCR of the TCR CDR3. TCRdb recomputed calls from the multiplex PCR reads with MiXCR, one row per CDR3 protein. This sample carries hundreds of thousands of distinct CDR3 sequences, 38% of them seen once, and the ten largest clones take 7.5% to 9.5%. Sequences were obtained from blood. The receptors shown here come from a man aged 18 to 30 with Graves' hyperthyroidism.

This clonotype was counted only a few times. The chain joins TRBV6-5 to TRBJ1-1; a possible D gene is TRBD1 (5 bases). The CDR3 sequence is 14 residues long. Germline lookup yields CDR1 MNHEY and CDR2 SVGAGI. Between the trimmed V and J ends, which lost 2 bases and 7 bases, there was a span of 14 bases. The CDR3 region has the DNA TGTGCCAGCAGTTACACCCCAGGGCCGGGTGAAGCTTTCTTT. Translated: CASSYTPGPGEAFF.

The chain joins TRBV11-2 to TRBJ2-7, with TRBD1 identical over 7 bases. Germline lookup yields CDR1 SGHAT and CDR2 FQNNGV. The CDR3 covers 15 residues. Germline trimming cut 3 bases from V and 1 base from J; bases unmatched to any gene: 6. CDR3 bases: TGTGCCAGCAGCTTCGAGGGGGCTGATTCCTACGAGCAGTACTTC. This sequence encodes CASSFEGADSYEQYF.

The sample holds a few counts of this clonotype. The CDR3 DNA is TGTGCCAGCAGCTTGGCTCCAGGGGGAGTGGGGGAGACCCAGTACTTC. Translated, it gives CASSLAPGGVGETQYF. The chain uses TRBV7-8 and TRBJ2-5, with 7 bases that match TRBD1. In germline, CDR1 is SGHVS, CDR2 FQNEAQ. Unmatched junction bases numbered 12, after V lost 3 bases and J lost 5 bases. This CDR3 spans 16 amino acids.

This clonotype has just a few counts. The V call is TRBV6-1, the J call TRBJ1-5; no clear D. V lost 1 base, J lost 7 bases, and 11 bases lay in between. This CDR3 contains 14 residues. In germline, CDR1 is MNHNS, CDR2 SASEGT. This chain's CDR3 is CASSEGGGRQPQHF. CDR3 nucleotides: TGTGCCAGCAGTGAAGGAGGTGGACGACAGCCCCAGCATTTT.

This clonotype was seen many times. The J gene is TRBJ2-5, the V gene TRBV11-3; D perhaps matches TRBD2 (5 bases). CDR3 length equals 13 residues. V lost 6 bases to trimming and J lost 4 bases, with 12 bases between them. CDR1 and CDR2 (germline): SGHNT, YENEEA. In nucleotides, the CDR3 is TGTGCCAGCAGAAAAGGGAGCGGAGAGACCCAGTACTTC. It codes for CASRKGSGETQYF.

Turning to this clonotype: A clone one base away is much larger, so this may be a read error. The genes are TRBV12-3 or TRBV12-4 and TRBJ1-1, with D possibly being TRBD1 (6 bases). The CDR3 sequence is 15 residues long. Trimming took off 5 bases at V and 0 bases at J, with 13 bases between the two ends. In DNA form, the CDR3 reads TGTGCCAGCAGTGAGGCAGGGGTTGTGAACACTGAAGCTTTCTTT. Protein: CASSEAGVVNTEAFF.

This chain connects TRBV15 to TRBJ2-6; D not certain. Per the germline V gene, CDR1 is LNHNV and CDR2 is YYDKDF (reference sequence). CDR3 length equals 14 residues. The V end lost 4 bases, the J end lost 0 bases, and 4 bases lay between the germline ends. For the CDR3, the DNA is TGTGCCACCAGCAAAGTCTCTGGGGCCAACGTCCTGACTTTC. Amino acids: CATSKVSGANVLTF.

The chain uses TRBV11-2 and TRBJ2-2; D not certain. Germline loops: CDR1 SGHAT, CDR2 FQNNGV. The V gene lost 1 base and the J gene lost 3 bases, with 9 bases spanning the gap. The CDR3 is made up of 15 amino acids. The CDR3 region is CASSLVRSHTGELFF. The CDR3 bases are TGTGCCAGCAGCTTAGTTCGAAGTCACACCGGGGAGCTGTTTTTT.

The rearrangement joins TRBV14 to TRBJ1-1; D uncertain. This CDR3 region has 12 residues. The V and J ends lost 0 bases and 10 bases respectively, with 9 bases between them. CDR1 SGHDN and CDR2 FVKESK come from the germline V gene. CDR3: CASSQDWAIAFF. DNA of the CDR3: TGTGCCAGCAGCCAAGATTGGGCAATAGCTTTCTTT.

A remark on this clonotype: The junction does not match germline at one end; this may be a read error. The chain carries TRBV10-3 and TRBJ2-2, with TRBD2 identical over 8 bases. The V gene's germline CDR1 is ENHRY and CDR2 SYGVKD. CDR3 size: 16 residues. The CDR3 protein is CASSYSAGGATGELFF. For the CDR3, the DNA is TGTGCCAGCAGTTACTCGGCCGGGGGGGCCACCGGGGAGCTGTTTTTT.

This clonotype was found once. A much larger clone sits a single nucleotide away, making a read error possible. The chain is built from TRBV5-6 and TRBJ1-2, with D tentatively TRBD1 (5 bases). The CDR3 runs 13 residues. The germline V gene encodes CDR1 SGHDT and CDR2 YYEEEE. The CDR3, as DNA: TGTGCCAGCAGGGCTACAGGATCGTATGGCTGCACCTTC. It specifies CASRATGSYGCTF. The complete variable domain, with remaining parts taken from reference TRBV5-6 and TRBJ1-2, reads DAGVTQSPTHLIKTRGQQVTLRCSPKSGHDTVSWYQQALGQGPQFIFQYYEEEERQRGNFPDRFSGHQFPNYSSELNVNALLLGDSALYLCASRATGSYGCTFGSGTRLTVV.

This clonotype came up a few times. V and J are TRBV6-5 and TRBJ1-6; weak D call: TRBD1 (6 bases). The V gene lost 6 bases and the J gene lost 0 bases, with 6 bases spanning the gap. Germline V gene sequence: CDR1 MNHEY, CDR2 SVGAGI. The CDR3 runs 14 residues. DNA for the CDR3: TGTGCCAGCAGGGACAGCTCCTATAATTCACCCCTCCACTTT. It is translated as CASRDSSYNSPLHF.

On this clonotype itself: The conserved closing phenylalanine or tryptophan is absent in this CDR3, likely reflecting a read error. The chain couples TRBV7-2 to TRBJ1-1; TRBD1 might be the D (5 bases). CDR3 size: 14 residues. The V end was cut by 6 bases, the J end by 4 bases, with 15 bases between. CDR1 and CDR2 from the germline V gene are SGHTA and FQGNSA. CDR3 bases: TGTGCCAGCAGTCCAATAGGGGTGAGCACTGAAGCTTTCTCT. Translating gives CASSPIGVSTEAFS.

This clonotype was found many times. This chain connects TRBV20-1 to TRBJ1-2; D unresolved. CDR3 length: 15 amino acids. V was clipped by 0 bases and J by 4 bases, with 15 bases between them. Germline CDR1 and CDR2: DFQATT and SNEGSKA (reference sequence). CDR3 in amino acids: CSARDDREVSYGYTF. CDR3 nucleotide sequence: TGCAGTGCTAGAGACGATAGGGAAGTTAGCTATGGCTACACCTTC.

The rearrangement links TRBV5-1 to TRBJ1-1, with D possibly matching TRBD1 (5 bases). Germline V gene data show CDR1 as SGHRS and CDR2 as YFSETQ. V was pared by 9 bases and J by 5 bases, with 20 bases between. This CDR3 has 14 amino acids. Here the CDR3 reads CANRRPGSGTEAFF. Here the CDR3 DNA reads TGCGCCAACCGACGACCAGGGTCAGGAACTGAAGCTTTCTTT.

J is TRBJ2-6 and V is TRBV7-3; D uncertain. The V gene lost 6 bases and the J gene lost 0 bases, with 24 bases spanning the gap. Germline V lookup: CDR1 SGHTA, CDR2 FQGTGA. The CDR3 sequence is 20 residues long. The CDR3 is CASSSLFAHIASSGANVLTF. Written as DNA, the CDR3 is TGTGCCAGCAGTTCCCTTTTCGCACATATAGCTAGCTCTGGGGCCAACGTCCTGACTTTC.

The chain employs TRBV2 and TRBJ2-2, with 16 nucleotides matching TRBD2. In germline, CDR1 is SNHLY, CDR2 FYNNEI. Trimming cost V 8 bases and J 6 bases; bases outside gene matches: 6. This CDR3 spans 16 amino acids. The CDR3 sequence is CASGGLAGGPPGELFF. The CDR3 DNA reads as TGTGCCAGCGGGGGACTAGCGGGAGGGCCTCCCGGGGAGCTGTTTTTT.

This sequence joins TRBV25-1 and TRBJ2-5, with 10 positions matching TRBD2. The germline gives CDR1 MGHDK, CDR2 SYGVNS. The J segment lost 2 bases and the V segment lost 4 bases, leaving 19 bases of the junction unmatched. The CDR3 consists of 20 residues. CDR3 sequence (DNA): TGTGCCAGCAGTGCTGCCCTTCTCTCCAGGACTAGCGGAATACAAGAGACCCAGTACTTC. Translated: CASSAALLSRTSGIQETQYF.

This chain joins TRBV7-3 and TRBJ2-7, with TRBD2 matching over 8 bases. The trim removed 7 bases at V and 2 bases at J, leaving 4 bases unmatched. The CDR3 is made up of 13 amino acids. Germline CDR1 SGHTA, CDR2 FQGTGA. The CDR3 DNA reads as TGTGCCAGCACCGCGGGGGGACCCTACGAGCAGTACTTC. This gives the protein CASTAGGPYEQYF.

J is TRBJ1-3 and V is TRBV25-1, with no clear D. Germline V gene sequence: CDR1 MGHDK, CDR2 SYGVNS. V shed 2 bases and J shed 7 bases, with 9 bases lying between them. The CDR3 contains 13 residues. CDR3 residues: CASSEIGMNTIYF. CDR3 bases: TGTGCCAGCAGTGAAATAGGCATGAACACCATATATTTT.

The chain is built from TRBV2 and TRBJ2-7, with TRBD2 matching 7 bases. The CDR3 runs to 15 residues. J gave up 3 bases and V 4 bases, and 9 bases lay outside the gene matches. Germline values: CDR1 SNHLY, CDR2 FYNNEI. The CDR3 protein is CASSGGGSTYYEQYF. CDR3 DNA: TGTGCCAGCAGTGGGGGGGGAAGTACCTACTACGAGCAGTACTTC.

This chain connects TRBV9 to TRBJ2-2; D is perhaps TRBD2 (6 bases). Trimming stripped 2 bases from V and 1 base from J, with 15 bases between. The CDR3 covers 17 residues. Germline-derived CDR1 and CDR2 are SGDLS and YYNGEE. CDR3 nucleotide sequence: TGTGCCAGCAGCGTTTCGCTCCGGGAGCGGAACACCGGGGAGCTGTTTTTT. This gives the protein CASSVSLRERNTGELFF.

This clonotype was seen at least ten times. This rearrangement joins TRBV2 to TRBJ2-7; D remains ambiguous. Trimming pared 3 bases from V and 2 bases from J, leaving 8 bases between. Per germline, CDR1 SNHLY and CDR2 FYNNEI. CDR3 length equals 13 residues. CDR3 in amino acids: CASSDSTTYEQYF. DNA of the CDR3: TGTGCCAGCAGTGATTCCACAACCTACGAGCAGTACTTC.

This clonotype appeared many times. CDR3 amino acids: CASSPPGGQPQHF. The CDR3 DNA reads TGTGCCAGCAGCCCTCCGGGCGGGCAGCCCCAGCATTTT. This chain joins TRBV7-9 and TRBJ1-5; D remains unclear. V was shortened by 5 bases and J by 7 bases, with 12 bases between the two germline ends. The CDR3 is made up of 13 amino acids. CDR1 is SEHNR and CDR2 is FQNEAQ in the germline V gene (reference sequence).

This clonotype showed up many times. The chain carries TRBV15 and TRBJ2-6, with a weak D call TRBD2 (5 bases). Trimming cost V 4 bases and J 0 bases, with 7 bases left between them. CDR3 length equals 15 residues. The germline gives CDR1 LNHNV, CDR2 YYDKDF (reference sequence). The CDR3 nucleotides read TGTGCCACCAGCAAGGGAGTCTCTGGGGCCAACGTCCTGACTTTC. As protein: CATSKGVSGANVLTF.

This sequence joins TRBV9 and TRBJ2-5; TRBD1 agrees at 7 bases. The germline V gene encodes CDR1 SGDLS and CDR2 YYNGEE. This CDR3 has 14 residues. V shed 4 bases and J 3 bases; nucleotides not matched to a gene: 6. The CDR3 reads CASSYRDREETQYF. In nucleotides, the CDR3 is TGTGCCAGCAGCTATCGGGACAGAGAAGAGACCCAGTACTTC.

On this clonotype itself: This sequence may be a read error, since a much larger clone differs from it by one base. The CDR3 sequence is CASSTDWRAEAFF. The CDR3 DNA sequence: TGTGCCAGTAGTACCGATTGGAGGGCTGAAGCTTTCTTT. The V gene is TRBV19, the J gene TRBJ1-1; D ambiguous. CDR1 LNHDA and CDR2 SQIVND come from the germline V gene (reference sequence). V was pared by 4 bases and J by 6 bases, with 12 bases between. The CDR3 contains 13 residues.

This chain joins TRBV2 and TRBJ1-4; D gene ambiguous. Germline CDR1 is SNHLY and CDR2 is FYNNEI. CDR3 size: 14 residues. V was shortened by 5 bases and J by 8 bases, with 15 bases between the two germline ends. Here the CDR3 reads CASSLSPRGEKLFF. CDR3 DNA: TGTGCCAGCAGTTTGTCGCCCCGAGGGGAAAAACTGTTTTTT.

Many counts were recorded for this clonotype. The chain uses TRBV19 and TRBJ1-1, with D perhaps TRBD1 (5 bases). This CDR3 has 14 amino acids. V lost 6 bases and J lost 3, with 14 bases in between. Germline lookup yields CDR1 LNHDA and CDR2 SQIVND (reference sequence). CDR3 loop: CASSPGQVDTEAFF. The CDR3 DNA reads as TGTGCCAGTAGCCCAGGGCAGGTGGACACTGAAGCTTTCTTT.

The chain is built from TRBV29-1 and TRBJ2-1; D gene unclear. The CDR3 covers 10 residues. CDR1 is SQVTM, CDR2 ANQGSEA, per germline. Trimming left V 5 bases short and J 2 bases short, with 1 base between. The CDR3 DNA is TGCAGCGTTACCTACAATGAGCAGTTCTTC. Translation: CSVTYNEQFF.